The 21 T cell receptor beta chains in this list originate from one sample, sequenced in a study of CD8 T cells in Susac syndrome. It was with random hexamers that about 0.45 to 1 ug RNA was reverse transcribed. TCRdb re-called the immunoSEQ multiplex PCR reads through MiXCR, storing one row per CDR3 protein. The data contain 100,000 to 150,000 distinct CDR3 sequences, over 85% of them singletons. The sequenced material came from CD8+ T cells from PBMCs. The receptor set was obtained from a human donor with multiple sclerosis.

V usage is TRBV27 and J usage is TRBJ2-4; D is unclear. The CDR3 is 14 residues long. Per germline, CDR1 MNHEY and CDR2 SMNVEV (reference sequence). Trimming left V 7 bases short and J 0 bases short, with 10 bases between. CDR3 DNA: TGTGCCAGCAAGTCTGTTCTAGCCAAAAACATTCAGTACTTC. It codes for CASKSVLAKNIQYF.

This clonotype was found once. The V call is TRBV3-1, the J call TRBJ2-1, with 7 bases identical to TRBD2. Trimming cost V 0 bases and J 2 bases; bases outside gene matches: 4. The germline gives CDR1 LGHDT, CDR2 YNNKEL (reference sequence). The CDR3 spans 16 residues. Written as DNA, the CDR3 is TGTGCCAGCAGCCAAGATGGCCTAGCGGCCTACAATGAGCAGTTCTTC. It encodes CASSQDGLAAYNEQFF.

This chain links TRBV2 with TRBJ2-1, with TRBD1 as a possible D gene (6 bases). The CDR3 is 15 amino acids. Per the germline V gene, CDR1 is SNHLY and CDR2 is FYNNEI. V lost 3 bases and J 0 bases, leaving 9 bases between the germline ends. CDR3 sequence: CASSDDRSSYNEQFF. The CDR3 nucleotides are TGTGCCAGCAGTGACGACAGGAGCTCCTACAATGAGCAGTTCTTC.

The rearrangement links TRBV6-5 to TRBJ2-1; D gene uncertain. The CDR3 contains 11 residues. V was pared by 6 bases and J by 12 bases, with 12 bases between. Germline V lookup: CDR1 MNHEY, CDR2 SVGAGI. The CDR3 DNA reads TGTGCCAGCAGGGCCCTTGACGGGCAGTTCTTC. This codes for CASRALDGQFF.

CDR3 amino acids: CAWSEGRNYGYTF. The CDR3 coding sequence is TGTGCCTGGAGTGAAGGACGGAACTATGGCTACACCTTC. V usage is TRBV30 and J usage is TRBJ1-2, with D unclear. The CDR3 is 13 amino acids. Between the trimmed V and J ends, which lost 1 base and 2 bases, there was a span of 8 bases. Germline CDR1 reads GTSNPN; CDR2 reads SVGIG (reference sequence).

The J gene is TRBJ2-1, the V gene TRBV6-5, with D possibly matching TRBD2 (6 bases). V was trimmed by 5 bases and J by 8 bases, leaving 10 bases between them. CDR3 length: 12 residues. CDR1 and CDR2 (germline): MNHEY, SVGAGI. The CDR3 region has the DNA TGTGCCAGCAGTACTAGCCTCGATGAGCAGTTCTTC. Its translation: CASSTSLDEQFF.

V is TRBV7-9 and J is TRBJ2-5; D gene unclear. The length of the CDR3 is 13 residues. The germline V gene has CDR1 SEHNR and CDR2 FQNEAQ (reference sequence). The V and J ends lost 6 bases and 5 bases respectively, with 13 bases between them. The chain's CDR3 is CASSSTKAETQYF. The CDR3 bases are TGTGCCAGCAGTTCGACAAAGGCGGAGACCCAGTACTTC. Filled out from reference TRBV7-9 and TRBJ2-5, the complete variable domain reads DTGVSQNPRHKITKRGQNVTFRCDPISEHNRLYWYRQTLGQGPEFLTYFQNEAQLEKSRLLSDRFSAERPKGSFSTLEIQRTEQGDSAMYLCASSSTKAETQYFGPGTRLLVL.

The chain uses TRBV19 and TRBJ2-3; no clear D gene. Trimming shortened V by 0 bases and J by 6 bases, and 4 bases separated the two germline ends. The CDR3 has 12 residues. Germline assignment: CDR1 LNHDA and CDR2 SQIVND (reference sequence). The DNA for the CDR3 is TGTGCCAGTAGTATAGACGAGGATACGCAGTATTTT. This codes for CASSIDEDTQYF.

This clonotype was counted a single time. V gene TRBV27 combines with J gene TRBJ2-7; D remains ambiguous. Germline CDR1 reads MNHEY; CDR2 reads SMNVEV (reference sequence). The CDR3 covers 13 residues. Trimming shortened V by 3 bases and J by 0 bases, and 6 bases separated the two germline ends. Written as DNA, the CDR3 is TGTGCCAGCAGTTTGGCCAGCTCCTACGAGCAGTACTTC. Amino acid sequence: CASSLASSYEQYF.

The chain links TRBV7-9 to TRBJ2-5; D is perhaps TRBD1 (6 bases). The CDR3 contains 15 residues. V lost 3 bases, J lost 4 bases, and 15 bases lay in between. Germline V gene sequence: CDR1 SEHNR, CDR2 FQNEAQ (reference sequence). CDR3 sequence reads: CASSLLVGRGETQYF. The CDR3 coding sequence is TGTGCCAGCAGCTTGCTTGTGGGCAGGGGAGAGACCCAGTACTTC.

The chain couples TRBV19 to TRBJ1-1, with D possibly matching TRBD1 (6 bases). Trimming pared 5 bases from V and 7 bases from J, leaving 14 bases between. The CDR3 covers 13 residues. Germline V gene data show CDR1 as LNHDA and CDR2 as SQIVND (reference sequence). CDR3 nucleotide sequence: TGTGCCAGTAGTCCTACAGGGTTGGGTGAAGCTTTCTTT. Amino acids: CASSPTGLGEAFF.

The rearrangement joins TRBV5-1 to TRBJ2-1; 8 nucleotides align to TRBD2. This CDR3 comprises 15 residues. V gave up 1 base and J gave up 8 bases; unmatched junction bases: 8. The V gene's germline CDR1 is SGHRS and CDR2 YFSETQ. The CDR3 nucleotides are TGCGCCAGCAGCTTGAACCCGGGACTAGGACATGAGCAGTTCTTC. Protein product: CASSLNPGLGHEQFF. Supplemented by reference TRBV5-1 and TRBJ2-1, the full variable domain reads KAGVTQTPRYLIKTRGQQVTLSCSPISGHRSVSWYQQTPGQGLQFLFEYFSETQRNKGNFPGRFSGRQFSNSRSEMNVSTLELGDSALYLCASSLNPGLGHEQFFGPGTRLTVL.

The CDR3 DNA reads as TGTGCCACCAGCAGAGTAGCGGGAGGAGAGACCCAGTACTTC. Translation gives CATSRVAGGETQYF. The chain uses TRBV15 and TRBJ2-5; 10 nucleotides match TRBD2. Germline loops: CDR1 LNHNV, CDR2 YYDKDF (reference sequence). The V segment lost 1 base and the J segment 4 bases; nucleotides outside the gene matches: 0. This CDR3 comprises 14 residues.

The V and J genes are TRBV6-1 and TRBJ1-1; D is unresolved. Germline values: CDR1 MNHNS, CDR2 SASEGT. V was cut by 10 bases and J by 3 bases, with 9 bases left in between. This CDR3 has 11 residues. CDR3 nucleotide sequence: TGTGCCATTCGGGATGACACTGAAGCTTTCTTT. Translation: CAIRDDTEAFF.

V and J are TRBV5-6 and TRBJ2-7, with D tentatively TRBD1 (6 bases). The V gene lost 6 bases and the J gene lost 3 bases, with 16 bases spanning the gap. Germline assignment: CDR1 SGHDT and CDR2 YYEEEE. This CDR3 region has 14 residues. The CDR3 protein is CASKRWGPRYEQYV. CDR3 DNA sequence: TGTGCCAGCAAGAGGTGGGGGCCTCGCTACGAGCAGTACGTC.

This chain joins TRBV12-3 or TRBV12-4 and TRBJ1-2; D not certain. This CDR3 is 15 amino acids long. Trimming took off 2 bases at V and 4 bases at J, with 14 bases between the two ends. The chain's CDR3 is CASSLLPQETYGYTF. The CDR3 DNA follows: TGTGCCAGCAGTTTACTACCTCAGGAGACCTATGGCTACACCTTC.

CDR3 sequence (DNA): TGTGCCAGCAGTGAAGTGGGGGGGGATTACAATGAGCAGTTCTTC. It yields the protein CASSEVGGDYNEQFF. V and J are TRBV2 and TRBJ2-1; 7 bases line up with TRBD2. The V segment lost 1 base and the J segment 4 bases; nucleotides outside the gene matches: 4. From germline, CDR1 is SNHLY and CDR2 FYNNEI. The CDR3 length is 15 residues.

The CDR3 DNA follows: TGTGCCAGCAGCGCAGGGGGAACCACTGAAGCTTTCTTT. This translates into CASSAGGTTEAFF. The V and J genes are TRBV9 and TRBJ1-1; 7 positions agree with TRBD1. V trimming: 3 bases; J trimming: 4 bases; junction bases outside the gene matches: 3. CDR1 and CDR2 (germline): SGDLS, YYNGEE. The length of the CDR3 is 13 residues.

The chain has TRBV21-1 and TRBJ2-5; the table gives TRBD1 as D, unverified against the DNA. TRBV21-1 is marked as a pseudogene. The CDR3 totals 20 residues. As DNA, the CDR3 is TGTGCCAGCAGCAAAGCCCCGGGGCGACGACAGGGTTCTGACAAAGAGACCCAGTACTTC. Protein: CASSKAPGRRQGSDKETQYF.

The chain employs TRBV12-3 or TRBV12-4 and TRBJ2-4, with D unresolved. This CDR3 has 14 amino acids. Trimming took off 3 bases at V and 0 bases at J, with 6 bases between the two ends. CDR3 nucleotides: TGTGCCAGCAGTTTTGAACTAGCCAAAAACATTCAGTACTTC. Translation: CASSFELAKNIQYF.

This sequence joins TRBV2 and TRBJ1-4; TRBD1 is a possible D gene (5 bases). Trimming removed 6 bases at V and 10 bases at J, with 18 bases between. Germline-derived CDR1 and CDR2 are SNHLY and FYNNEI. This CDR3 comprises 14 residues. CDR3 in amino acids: CASSRQGTPGKLFF. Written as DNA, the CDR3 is TGTGCCAGCAGCCGCCAGGGTACGCCTGGAAAACTGTTTTTT.